This paragraph covers one T cell receptor beta chain sequence. As yet, its antigen is unknown. Germline CDR1 is LNHNV and CDR2 is YYDKDF (reference sequence). J was trimmed by 4 bases and V by 3 bases; bases with no gene match: 3. CDR3 length equals 14 residues. Data came from immunoSEQ multiplex PCR; TCRdb stores just in-frame clones and leaves some out. The sample contains approximately 6,700 clones, over 60% of which appear only once. These data belong to a study of immune evolution from preneoplasia to lung adenocarcinoma. General study points: Normal lung had the highest top T cell clone frequencies.

The TCR was taken from a person aged 55-79 years with lung adenocarcinoma. The chain combines TRBV15 with TRBJ2-5, with 9 nucleotides matching TRBD1. The sequenced material came from FFPE minimally invasive lung adenocarcinoma tissue. Written as DNA, the CDR3 is TGTGCCACCAGCAGGGGACAGGGAGGAGAGACCCAGTACTTC. This sequence encodes CATSRGQGGETQYF.